This entry concerns a single T cell receptor (beta chain). Antigen unknown. This record belongs to a study of shared clonotypes between healthy human individuals. CDR3 size: 16 residues. Germline CDR1 and CDR2: SGDLS and YYNGEE. V shed 3 bases and J shed 0 bases, with 14 bases lying between them. Donors had no recently reported acute infections or vaccinations and were HIV-negative. The assay was carried out at the deep level. Here immunoSEQ multiplex PCR was the method, and the copy in TCRdb shows in-frame clones only, minus some. In the table there are approximately 500,000 clones, 75% to 80% of which are singletons. Overall study findings and caveats: With few donors, the genetic and exposure-history diversity represented was limited.

The source of this sequence is a woman aged 40-49 years in good health. Some clones in this sample may be carry-over from other donors' samples. This chain uses TRBV9 with TRBJ2-3, with a weak D call TRBD2 (6 bases). Sequencing was performed on PBMCs. CDR3 in DNA: TGTGCCAGCAGCGGACTTCGGGAGTCTAGCACAGATACGCAGTATTTT. Its translation is CASSGLRESSTDTQYF.